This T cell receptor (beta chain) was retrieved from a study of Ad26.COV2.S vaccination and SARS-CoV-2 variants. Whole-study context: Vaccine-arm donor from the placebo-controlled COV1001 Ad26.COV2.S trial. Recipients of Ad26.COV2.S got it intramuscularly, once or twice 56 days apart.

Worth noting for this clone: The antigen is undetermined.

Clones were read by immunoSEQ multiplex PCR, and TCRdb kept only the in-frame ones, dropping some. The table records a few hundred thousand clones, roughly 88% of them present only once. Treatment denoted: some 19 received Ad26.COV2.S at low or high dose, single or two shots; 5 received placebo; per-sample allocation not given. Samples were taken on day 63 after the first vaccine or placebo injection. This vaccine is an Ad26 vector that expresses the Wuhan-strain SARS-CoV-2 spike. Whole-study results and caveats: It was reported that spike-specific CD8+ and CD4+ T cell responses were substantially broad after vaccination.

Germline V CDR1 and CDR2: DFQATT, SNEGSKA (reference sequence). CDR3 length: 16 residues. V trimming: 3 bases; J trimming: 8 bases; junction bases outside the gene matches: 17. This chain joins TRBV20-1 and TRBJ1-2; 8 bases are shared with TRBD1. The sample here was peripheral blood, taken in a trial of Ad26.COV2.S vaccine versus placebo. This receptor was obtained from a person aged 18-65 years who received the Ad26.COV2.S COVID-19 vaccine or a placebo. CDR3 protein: CSASPRTGITLQGYTF. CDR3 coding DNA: TGCAGTGCTAGTCCTCGGACAGGGATCACTCTCCAAGGCTACACCTTC.